These 30 T cell receptor beta chains came from one sample sequenced in a study of blood T cell repertoires in COVID-19. Assay used: immunoSEQ multiplex PCR; TCRdb lists only in-frame clones, some missing. The repertoire holds roughly 240,000 clones, with roughly 86% as singletons. The sequencing input was PBMCs or T cells enriched from blood (not recorded which). The receptors here all came from a woman aged 30 to 39 with acute COVID-19.

The chain recombines TRBV19 with TRBJ2-5; 9 bases agree with TRBD1. The CDR3 extends over 15 amino acids. V gave up 6 bases and J gave up 2 bases; unmatched junction bases: 7. CDR1 is LNHDA and CDR2 is SQIVND in the germline V gene (reference sequence). The CDR3 protein is CASSQQGASQETQYF. The CDR3 DNA is TGTGCCAGTAGCCAACAGGGGGCGAGTCAAGAGACCCAGTACTTC. Combining the CDR3 with reference TRBV19 and TRBJ2-5 gives the whole variable domain DGGITQSPKYLFRKEGQNVTLSCEQNLNHDAMYWYRQDPGQGLRLIYYSQIVNDFQKGDIAEGYSVSREKKESFPLTVTSAQKNPTAFYLCASSQQGASQETQYFGPGTRLLVL.

The V call is TRBV19, the J call TRBJ1-2; 8 nucleotides match TRBD1. The length of the CDR3 is 15 residues. V was pared by 7 bases and J by 4 bases, with 11 bases of the junction left unmatched. From germline, CDR1 is LNHDA and CDR2 SQIVND (reference sequence). The CDR3 DNA reads TGTGCCAGTAATCCCAGACAGGGGAGCTCCTATGGCTACACCTTC. It codes for CASNPRQGSSYGYTF.

This chain joins TRBV6-5 and TRBJ1-5; 10 bases fit TRBD1. This CDR3 has 16 residues. Germline V lookup: CDR1 MNHEY, CDR2 SVGAGI. V lost 2 bases to trimming and J lost 3 bases; unmatched junction nucleotides: 4. The CDR3 reads CASSYGTGAFNQPQHF. DNA for the CDR3: TGTGCCAGCAGTTACGGGACAGGGGCCTTCAATCAGCCCCAGCATTTT.

The genes are TRBV10-1 and TRBJ2-3, with TRBD2 identical over 12 bases. The germline V gene has CDR1 WNHNN and CDR2 SYGVQD (reference sequence). This CDR3 spans 16 amino acids. The J segment lost 6 bases and the V segment lost 5 bases, leaving 9 bases of the junction unmatched. CDR3 bases: TGCGCCAGCAGTTCGGGGAGACTAGCGGGGGATGATACGCAGTATTTT. It codes for CASSSGRLAGDDTQYF.

The CDR3 nucleotides are TGTGCCAGCAGTTCGCCAGGGGTGAACGAGCAGTTCTTC. Amino acids: CASSSPGVNEQFF. The chain combines TRBV6-5 with TRBJ2-1; perhaps TRBD1 as D (6 bases). Trimming cost V 4 bases and J 10 bases, with 14 bases left between them. CDR3 length: 13 residues. Germline V gives CDR1 MNHEY, CDR2 SVGAGI.

V and J are TRBV7-9 and TRBJ1-2; 8 bases are shared with TRBD1. With V trimmed by 1 base and J by 4 bases, 5 bases remained unmatched. The CDR3 sequence is 15 residues long. CDR1 SEHNR and CDR2 FQNEAQ come from the germline V gene (reference sequence). The CDR3 DNA is TGTGCCAGCAGCTTAGAGCAGGGGGCGGCCTATGGCTACACCTTC. Protein: CASSLEQGAAYGYTF. Full variable domain (rest looked up from reference TRBV7-9 and TRBJ1-2): DTGVSQNPRHKITKRGQNVTFRCDPISEHNRLYWYRQTLGQGPEFLTYFQNEAQLEKSRLLSDRFSAERPKGSFSTLEIQRTEQGDSAMYLCASSLEQGAAYGYTFGSGTRLTVV.

This clone has a single count. The rearrangement joins TRBV14 to TRBJ1-5, with 9 bases identical to TRBD1. Germline V gene lookup returns CDR1 SGHDN and CDR2 FVKESK. The CDR3 totals 13 residues. With 3 bases clipped from V and 7 bases from J, the junction kept 1 base outside the gene matches. In DNA, the CDR3 is TGTGCCAGCAGCCAGGACAGGGGCCAGCCCCAGCATTTT. It encodes CASSQDRGQPQHF.

The genes are TRBV11-3 and TRBJ2-1, with 12 bases fitting TRBD2. Germline CDR1 reads SGHNT; CDR2 reads YENEEA. V was clipped by 0 bases and J by 9 bases; unmatched bases: 18. The CDR3 extends over 20 amino acids. The CDR3 region has the DNA TGTGCCAGCAGCTTAGATCGATGGCTAGCGGGGGGGCGGAGTAGCGGTGAGCAGTTCTTC. This codes for CASSLDRWLAGGRSSGEQFF.

This clone was seen more than once but under ten times. V gene TRBV5-1 combines with J gene TRBJ2-1; 9 nucleotides align to TRBD1. The CDR3 runs 14 residues. V was clipped by 7 bases and J by 7 bases; unmatched bases: 9. Germline CDR1 is SGHRS and CDR2 is YFSETQ. The CDR3 DNA follows: TGCGCCAGCCAGACCGGGACAGGGAGGAATGAGCAGTTCTTC. Its protein product is CASQTGTGRNEQFF.

The V call is TRBV11-2, the J call TRBJ1-3; D gene ambiguous. Trimming shortened V by 6 bases and J by 0 bases, and 9 bases separated the two germline ends. In germline, CDR1 is SGHAT, CDR2 FQNNGV. The CDR3 has 14 amino acids. CDR3 in amino acids: CASSVLISGNTIYF. For the CDR3, the DNA is TGTGCCAGCAGTGTACTCATCTCTGGAAACACCATATATTTT.

The CDR3 region is CASSLYRHLCYGYTF. The CDR3 nucleotides are TGTGCCAGCAGCCTTTACAGACATCTCTGCTATGGCTACACCTTC. This rearrangement joins TRBV21-1 to TRBJ1-2; the listed D gene, TRBD1, was not tested against the DNA. TRBV21-1 is classified as a pseudogene. The CDR3 spans 15 residues.

V gene TRBV21-1 combines with J gene TRBJ1-1. TRBV21-1 is flagged as a pseudogene. The CDR3 contains 10 residues. The CDR3: CASTCNEAFF. CDR3 bases: TGTGCCAGCACGTGTAATGAAGCTTTCTTT.

A single count supports this clone. The V and J genes are TRBV4-2 and TRBJ1-1, with D maybe TRBD1 (5 bases). The germline V gene encodes CDR1 LGHNA and CDR2 YNFKEQ. The CDR3 is 15 amino acids. V was shortened by 0 bases and J by 2 bases, with 10 bases between the two germline ends. The CDR3 region is CASSQEGQGNTEAFF. The CDR3, as DNA: TGTGCCAGCAGCCAAGAGGGGCAGGGAAACACTGAAGCTTTCTTT.

The chain combines TRBV5-1 with TRBJ2-7; D remains unclear. V was clipped by 5 bases and J by 7 bases, with 16 bases between them. This CDR3 comprises 13 residues. From germline, CDR1 is SGHRS and CDR2 YFSETQ. CDR3 DNA sequence: TGCGCCAGCAGAGAGCCATCCTACGAGGAGCAGTACTTC. It yields the protein CASREPSYEEQYF.

This chain links TRBV30 with TRBJ1-6, with 7 positions matching TRBD1. Germline V CDR1 and CDR2: GTSNPN, SVGIG (reference sequence). Trimming took 3 bases from V and 4 from J; bases not matched to a gene: 15. CDR3 length: 18 residues. The CDR3 nucleotides are TGTGCCTGGAGCCGCCTCCTGGGACAGAATAAGTATAATTCACCCCTCCACTTT. Translated, it gives CAWSRLLGQNKYNSPLHF.

This clone was observed a handful of times. This chain joins TRBV7-2 and TRBJ1-6; D remains unclear. The V end lost 2 bases, the J end lost 6 bases, and 8 bases lay between the germline ends. The length of the CDR3 is 14 residues. The germline CDR1 and CDR2 sequences are SGHTA and FQGNSA. The CDR3 loop reads CASSLMQINSPLHF. The CDR3 DNA is TGTGCCAGCAGCTTAATGCAGATTAATTCACCCCTCCACTTT.

J is TRBJ2-7 and V is TRBV9; D is possibly TRBD2 (5 bases). Germline V gene data show CDR1 as SGDLS and CDR2 as YYNGEE. The CDR3 extends over 15 amino acids. V was trimmed by 0 bases and J by 0 bases, leaving 10 bases between them. The CDR3 bases are TGTGCCAGCAGCGTAGTCGGGGAGAGCTCCTACGAGCAGTACTTC. Protein sequence: CASSVVGESSYEQYF.

The rearrangement joins TRBV5-1 to TRBJ2-7; D is unresolved. Trimming pared 0 bases from V and 0 bases from J, leaving 7 bases between. The CDR3 consists of 14 residues. Germline-derived CDR1 and CDR2 are SGHRS and YFSETQ. CDR3 amino acids: CASSLVPSSYEQYF. The CDR3 DNA follows: TGCGCCAGCAGCTTGGTTCCCAGCTCCTACGAGCAGTACTTC.

The rearrangement links TRBV4-3 to TRBJ1-2; D not resolved. The CDR3 has 12 residues. Germline CDR1 reads LGHNA; CDR2 reads YSLEER. Trimming pared 1 base from V and 4 bases from J, leaving 4 bases between. The CDR3 nucleotides are TGCGCCAGCAGCCAAGCGGGCTATGGCTACACCTTC. Its translation is CASSQAGYGYTF.

J is TRBJ1-2 and V is TRBV11-3, with 7 bases fitting TRBD1. CDR1 is SGHNT and CDR2 is YENEEA in the germline V gene. This CDR3 is 15 amino acids long. J gave up 4 bases and V 5 bases, and 10 bases lay outside the gene matches. CDR3 DNA sequence: TGTGCCAGCAGCCACCACAGGGGAGTGGTCTATGGCTACACCTTC. Translating it yields CASSHHRGVVYGYTF.

The V gene is TRBV7-6, the J gene TRBJ2-7, with D tentatively TRBD1 (6 bases). The CDR3 runs 14 residues. Germline values: CDR1 SGHVS, CDR2 FNYEAQ. The V end lost 1 base, the J end lost 1 base, and 8 bases lay between the germline ends. The CDR3 DNA reads as TGTGCCAGCAGCTTAGGAGGGGGTTCCTACGAGCAGTACTTC. Protein sequence: CASSLGGGSYEQYF.

The chain recombines TRBV30 with TRBJ2-7; no clear D gene. The CDR3 consists of 13 residues. V was pared by 0 bases and J by 2 bases, with 8 bases between. Germline CDR1 and CDR2: GTSNPN and SVGIG (reference sequence). Written as DNA, the CDR3 is TGTGCCTGGAGTGTTGAGTTGACCTACGAGCAGTACTTC. Protein product: CAWSVELTYEQYF.

This rearrangement joins TRBV5-4 to TRBJ1-5; unclear D gene. This CDR3 region has 13 residues. Per the germline V gene, CDR1 is SGHNT and CDR2 is YYREEE (reference sequence). The V end lost 0 bases, the J end lost 7 bases, and 8 bases lay between the germline ends. CDR3 DNA: TGTGCCAGCAGCTTGGATGGAGGACAGCCCCAGCATTTT. As protein: CASSLDGGQPQHF. Complete variable domain (other parts from reference TRBV5-4 and TRBJ1-5): ETGVTQSPTHLIKTRGQQVTLRCSSQSGHNTVSWYQQALGQGPQFIFQYYREEENGRGNFPPRFSGLQFPNYSSELNVNALELDDSALYLCASSLDGGQPQHFGDGTRLSIL.

The chain recombines TRBV27 with TRBJ2-1, with 8 nucleotides matching TRBD2. CDR1 is MNHEY and CDR2 is SMNVEV in the germline V gene (reference sequence). CDR3 length: 17 residues. V was clipped by 5 bases and J by 0 bases; unmatched bases: 9. The CDR3 loop is CASSGSSGGSSYNEQFF. The CDR3 DNA sequence: TGTGCCAGCAGTGGATCCTCGGGGGGGAGCTCCTACAATGAGCAGTTCTTC.

V and J are TRBV6-1 and TRBJ2-1; D ambiguous. V lost 3 bases and J 5 bases, leaving 23 bases between the germline ends. Germline V gene data show CDR1 as MNHNS and CDR2 as SASEGT. This CDR3 contains 18 residues. This chain's CDR3 is CASSDPRYSSETHNEQFF. The CDR3 DNA is TGTGCCAGCAGTGACCCTCGTTATTCCTCAGAAACCCACAATGAGCAGTTCTTC.

The rearrangement joins TRBV4-3 to TRBJ1-1; D ambiguous. CDR1 is LGHNA and CDR2 is YSLEER in the germline V gene. The V gene lost 0 bases and the J gene lost 12 bases, with 14 bases spanning the gap. This CDR3 spans 13 amino acids. The CDR3 here is CASSQDRHTRTFF. Here the CDR3 DNA reads TGCGCCAGCAGCCAAGATAGGCACACTAGGACTTTCTTT.

The V gene is TRBV5-1, the J gene TRBJ2-5; D unresolved. This CDR3 contains 15 residues. CDR1 and CDR2 from the germline V gene are SGHRS and YFSETQ. The germline V and J ends were trimmed by 3 bases and 0 bases, with 12 bases remaining between them. The CDR3 loop reads CASSYQNPYQETQYF. For the CDR3, the DNA is TGCGCCAGCAGCTACCAGAACCCGTACCAAGAGACCCAGTACTTC.

V is TRBV5-6 and J is TRBJ2-1, with unresolved D. CDR1 is SGHDT and CDR2 is YYEEEE in the germline V gene. V was cut by 4 bases and J by 6 bases, with 11 bases left in between. The CDR3 is made up of 13 amino acids. The CDR3 loop is CASSRSEANEQFF. The CDR3, as DNA: TGTGCCAGCAGCCGGAGCGAGGCCAATGAGCAGTTCTTC.

Points on this clone: The germline gene is not matched at one end of the junction; a read error may be the cause. V and J are TRBV7-9 and TRBJ2-7; maybe TRBD2 (5 bases). The CDR3 length is 11 residues. CDR1 is SEHNR, CDR2 FQNEAQ, per germline (reference sequence). The CDR3 sequence is CASSFLGPRAF. CDR3 nucleotides: TGTGCCAGCAGCTTTTTAGGCCCGAGGGCTTTC.

The chain recombines TRBV19 with TRBJ1-1; D might be TRBD1 (5 bases). Germline loops: CDR1 LNHDA, CDR2 SQIVND (reference sequence). V lost 6 bases and J 5 bases, leaving 10 bases between the germline ends. This CDR3 has 12 amino acids. The CDR3 here is CASRWQGTEAFF. The CDR3 DNA reads as TGTGCCAGTAGGTGGCAGGGAACTGAAGCTTTCTTT.